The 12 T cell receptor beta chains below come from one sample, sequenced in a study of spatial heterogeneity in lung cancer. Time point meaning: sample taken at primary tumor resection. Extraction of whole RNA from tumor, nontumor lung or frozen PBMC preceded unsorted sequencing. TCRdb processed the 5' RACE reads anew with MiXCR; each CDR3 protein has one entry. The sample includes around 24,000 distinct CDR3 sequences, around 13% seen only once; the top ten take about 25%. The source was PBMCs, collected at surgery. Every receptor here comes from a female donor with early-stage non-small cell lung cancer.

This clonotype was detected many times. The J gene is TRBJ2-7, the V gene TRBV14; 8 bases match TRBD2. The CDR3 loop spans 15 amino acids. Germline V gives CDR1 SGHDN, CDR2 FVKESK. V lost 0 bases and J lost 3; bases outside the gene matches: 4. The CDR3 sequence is CASSQDGTRFYEQYF. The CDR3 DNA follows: TGTGCCAGCAGCCAAGACGGGACTAGATTCTACGAGCAGTACTTC.

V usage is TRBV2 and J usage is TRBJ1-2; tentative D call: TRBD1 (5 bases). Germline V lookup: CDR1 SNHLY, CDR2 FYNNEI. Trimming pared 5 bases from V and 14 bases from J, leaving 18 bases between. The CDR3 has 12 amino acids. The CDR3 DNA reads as TGTGCCAGCAGTCTGTTAGGAGGGGAACTAACCTTC. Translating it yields CASSLLGGELTF.

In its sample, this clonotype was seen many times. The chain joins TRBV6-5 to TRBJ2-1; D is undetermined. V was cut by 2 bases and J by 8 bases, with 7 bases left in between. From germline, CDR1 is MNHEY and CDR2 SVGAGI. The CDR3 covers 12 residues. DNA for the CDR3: TGTGCCAGCAGTTACAAGGGCTATGAGCAGTTCTTC. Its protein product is CASSYKGYEQFF.

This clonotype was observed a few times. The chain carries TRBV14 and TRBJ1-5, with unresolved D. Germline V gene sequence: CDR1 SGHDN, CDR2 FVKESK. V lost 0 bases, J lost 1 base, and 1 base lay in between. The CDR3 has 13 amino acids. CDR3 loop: CASSQESNQPQHF. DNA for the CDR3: TGTGCCAGCAGCCAAGAAAGCAATCAGCCCCAGCATTTT.

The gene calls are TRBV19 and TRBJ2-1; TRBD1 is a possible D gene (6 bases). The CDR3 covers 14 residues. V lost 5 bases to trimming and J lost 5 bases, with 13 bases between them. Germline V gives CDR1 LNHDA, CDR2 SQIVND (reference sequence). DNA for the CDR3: TGTGCCAGTAGTCTCATCAGGGGACACAATGAGCAGTTCTTC. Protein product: CASSLIRGHNEQFF.

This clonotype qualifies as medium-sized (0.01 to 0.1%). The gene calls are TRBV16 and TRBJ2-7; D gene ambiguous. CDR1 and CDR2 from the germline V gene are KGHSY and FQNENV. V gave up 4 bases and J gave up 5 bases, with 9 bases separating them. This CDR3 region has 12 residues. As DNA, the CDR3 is TGTGCCAGCAGCCTAACCAGTGACGAGCAGTACTTC. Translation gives CASSLTSDEQYF.

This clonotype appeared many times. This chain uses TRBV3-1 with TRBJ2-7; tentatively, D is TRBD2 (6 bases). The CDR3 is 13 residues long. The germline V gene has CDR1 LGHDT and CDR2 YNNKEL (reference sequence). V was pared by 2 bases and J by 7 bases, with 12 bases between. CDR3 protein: CASSQRRDGEQYV. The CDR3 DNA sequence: TGTGCCAGCAGCCAAAGGAGGGACGGGGAGCAGTACGTC.

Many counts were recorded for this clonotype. The CDR3 DNA is TGTGCCAGCAGTTTTGGGCAGGGGGCGTACAATGAGCAGTTCTTC. Translation gives CASSFGQGAYNEQFF. The V and J genes are TRBV12-3 or TRBV12-4 and TRBJ2-1, with 8 bases lining up with TRBD1. Germline trimming cut 3 bases from V and 4 bases from J; bases unmatched to any gene: 5. This CDR3 has 15 residues.

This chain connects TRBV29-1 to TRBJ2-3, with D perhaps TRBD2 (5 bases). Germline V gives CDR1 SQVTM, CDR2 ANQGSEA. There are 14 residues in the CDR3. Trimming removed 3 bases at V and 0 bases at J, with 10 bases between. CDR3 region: CSVEGDASTDTQYF. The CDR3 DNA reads TGCAGCGTTGAGGGAGATGCTAGCACAGATACGCAGTATTTT.

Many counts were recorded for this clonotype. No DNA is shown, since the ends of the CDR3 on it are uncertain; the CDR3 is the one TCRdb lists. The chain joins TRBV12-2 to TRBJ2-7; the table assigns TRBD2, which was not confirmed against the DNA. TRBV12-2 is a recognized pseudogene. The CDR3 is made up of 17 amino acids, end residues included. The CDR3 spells CASRLVTAGYLCHEQYV.

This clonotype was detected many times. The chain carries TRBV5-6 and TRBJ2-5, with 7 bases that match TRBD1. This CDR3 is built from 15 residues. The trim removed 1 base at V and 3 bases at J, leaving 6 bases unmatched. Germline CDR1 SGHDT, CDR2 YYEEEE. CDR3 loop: CASSLRADREETQYF. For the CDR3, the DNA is TGTGCCAGCAGCTTGAGGGCCGACAGGGAAGAGACCCAGTACTTC.

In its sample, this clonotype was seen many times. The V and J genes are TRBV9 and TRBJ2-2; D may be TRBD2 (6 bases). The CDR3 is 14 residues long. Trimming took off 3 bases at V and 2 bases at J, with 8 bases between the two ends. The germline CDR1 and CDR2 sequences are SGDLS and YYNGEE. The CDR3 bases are TGTGCCAGCAGCGGGCGGGGTAACACCGGGGAGCTGTTTTTT. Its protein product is CASSGRGNTGELFF.